This TCR beta chain was obtained from a study of cytomegalovirus exposure and HLA in healthy donors. This clone came up a few times. The antigen remains unidentified. General study results and limits: A highly shared variant cluster was judged a likely technical artifact. TCR beta chains numbering some 150 were designated cytomegalovirus-associated.

The CDR3 has 17 residues. CDR1 and CDR2 (germline): SGHKS, YYEKEE (reference sequence). V dropped 4 bases and J dropped 5; count of bases not matched to a gene: 12. The PCR ran on 60 Vbeta and 13 Jbeta primers. Measured with immunoSEQ multiplex PCR; TCRdb has only the in-frame clones, and not every one. The table records 150,000 to 200,000 clones, around 76% of them present only once. The rearrangement uses TRBV5-5 and TRBJ2-5, with 12 nucleotides matching TRBD2. Sequenced: PBMCs. The receptor was isolated from a female donor in good health and CMV-seronegative. This CDR3 is CASSPSPTSGGTETQYF. The CDR3, as DNA: TGTGCCAGCAGCCCCTCGCCCACTAGCGGGGGGACTGAGACCCAGTACTTC. Based on the CDR3 plus reference TRBV5-5 and TRBJ2-5, the full variable domain is DAGVTQSPTHLIKTRGQQVTLRCSPISGHKSVSWYQQVLGQGPQFIFQYYEKEERGRGNFPDRFSARQFPNYSSELNVNALLLGDSALYLCASSPSPTSGGTETQYFGPGTRLLVL.